The 26 T cell receptor beta chains given below trace back to one sample, sequenced in a study of cytomegalovirus exposure and HLA in healthy donors. Vbeta (60) and Jbeta (13) primers were used in the PCR. The protocol was immunoSEQ multiplex PCR, while the TCRdb copy is restricted to in-frame clones and leaves out a portion. The sample holds roughly 190,000 clones, over 60% seen once. Sequenced sample: PBMCs. All receptors derive from a woman aged 25 to 39 in good health and CMV-seropositive.

The V call is TRBV19, the J call TRBJ1-5; D gene ambiguous. V lost 6 bases and J lost 2, with 14 bases in between. Germline CDR1 and CDR2: LNHDA and SQIVND (reference sequence). This CDR3 spans 15 amino acids. Here the CDR3 reads CASSPSRAGNQPQHF. CDR3 sequence (DNA): TGTGCCAGTAGCCCGTCGCGGGCGGGCAATCAGCCCCAGCATTTT.

In this sample, this clone turned up once. This rearrangement joins TRBV6-5 to TRBJ1-4; D remains unclear. The CDR3 has 15 residues. Germline values: CDR1 MNHEY, CDR2 SVGAGI. V gave up 10 bases and J gave up 0 bases, with 15 bases separating them. DNA of the CDR3: TGTGCCACCAACCTACCCGGGGCAACTAATGAAAAACTGTTTTTT. This sequence encodes CATNLPGATNEKLFF.

This chain links TRBV29-1 with TRBJ2-2, with 11 bases aligning to TRBD1. The CDR3 runs to 13 residues. CDR1 is SQVTM, CDR2 ANQGSEA, per germline. V lost 7 bases, J lost 5 bases, and 3 bases stayed unmatched. The CDR3 region is CSAGQGVTGELFF. CDR3 in DNA: TGCAGCGCGGGACAGGGGGTGACCGGGGAGCTGTTTTTT.

V usage is TRBV6-1 and J usage is TRBJ1-4, with D unclear. Germline loops: CDR1 MNHNS, CDR2 SASEGT. The CDR3 length is 14 residues. The germline V and J ends were trimmed by 6 bases and 0 bases, with 8 bases remaining between them. The DNA of the CDR3 is TGTGCCAGCAGATACACCGCAACTAATGAAAAACTGTTTTTT. This translates into CASRYTATNEKLFF.

The chain couples TRBV5-6 to TRBJ1-2; no clear D. Germline CDR1 and CDR2: SGHDT and YYEEEE. The CDR3 length is 15 residues. Trimming removed 0 bases at V and 2 bases at J, with 11 bases between. The CDR3 loop reads CASSLGAGINYGYTF. Here the CDR3 DNA reads TGTGCCAGCAGCTTGGGGGCAGGAATAAACTATGGCTACACCTTC.

This clone was found a few times. V gene TRBV19 combines with J gene TRBJ2-7; 9 nucleotides align to TRBD1. After removal of 4 bases from V and 3 bases from J, the junction contained 7 bases not matched to a gene. The CDR3 runs 15 residues. Germline V lookup: CDR1 LNHDA, CDR2 SQIVND (reference sequence). CDR3 loop: CASSTSGTGYYEQYF. CDR3 bases: TGTGCCAGTAGTACTTCCGGGACAGGGTACTACGAGCAGTACTTC.

The chain links TRBV27 to TRBJ2-7; D gene ambiguous. The germline V and J ends were trimmed by 2 bases and 3 bases, with 11 bases remaining between them. CDR1 is MNHEY, CDR2 SMNVEV, per germline (reference sequence). This CDR3 spans 14 amino acids. The CDR3 nucleotides are TGTGCCAGCAGTTTAAAGCCCTACGGCTACGAGCAGTACTTC. Residues: CASSLKPYGYEQYF.

The chain uses TRBV5-1 and TRBJ2-1; 8 positions match TRBD1. Trimming at V came to 7 bases and at J to 7 bases, leaving 7 bases not matched to a gene. The CDR3 covers 13 residues. Per germline, CDR1 SGHRS and CDR2 YFSETQ. The CDR3 spells CASQGQDTNEQFF. CDR3 in DNA: TGCGCCAGCCAGGGACAGGACACGAATGAGCAGTTCTTC.

V usage is TRBV7-9 and J usage is TRBJ1-1, with 8 bases that match TRBD1. V trimming: 5 bases; J trimming: 3 bases; junction bases outside the gene matches: 8. The CDR3 runs 15 residues. Germline V CDR1 and CDR2: SEHNR, FQNEAQ (reference sequence). In DNA, the CDR3 is TGTGCCAGCAGCCGGCCGGACAGGGTACACACTGAAGCTTTCTTT. Encoded protein: CASSRPDRVHTEAFF.

The V and J genes are TRBV4-1 and TRBJ1-4, with D tentatively TRBD1 (5 bases). V lost 2 bases and J lost 8, with 21 bases in between. From germline, CDR1 is MGHRA and CDR2 YSYEKL. The CDR3 is 17 residues long. In DNA, the CDR3 is TGCGCCAGCAGCCAACGTCCGTCAGGGAACAATTGGGAAAAACTGTTTTTT. It yields the protein CASSQRPSGNNWEKLFF.

The V gene is TRBV5-4, the J gene TRBJ2-1; D uncertain. The CDR3 runs 20 residues. V lost 4 bases and J 0 bases, leaving 26 bases between the germline ends. Germline assignment: CDR1 SGHNT and CDR2 YYREEE (reference sequence). CDR3 region: CASSPKRPSSLLNSYNEQFF. CDR3 coding DNA: TGTGCCAGCAGCCCCAAGAGGCCTTCGTCGCTGTTGAACTCCTACAATGAGCAGTTCTTC.

CDR3 nucleotide sequence: TGTGCCAGTAGTACCCTAGCGGGGGCCTCCTACGAGCAGTACTTC. Translating gives CASSTLAGASYEQYF. This chain uses TRBV19 with TRBJ2-7, with TRBD2 identical over 10 bases. This CDR3 has 15 amino acids. Germline V lookup: CDR1 LNHDA, CDR2 SQIVND (reference sequence). V trimming: 4 bases; J trimming: 0 bases; junction bases outside the gene matches: 3.

V is TRBV6-6 and J is TRBJ2-3, with TRBD1 matching over 8 bases. Germline values: CDR1 MNHNY, CDR2 SVGAGI (reference sequence). With V trimmed by 5 bases and J by 4 bases, 5 bases remained unmatched. The CDR3 length is 14 residues. CDR3: CASSADRVADTQYF. In DNA form, the CDR3 reads TGTGCCAGCAGTGCGGACAGGGTAGCAGATACGCAGTATTTT.

The chain recombines TRBV30 with TRBJ1-2; 7 bases fit TRBD1. The CDR3 has 14 residues. After removal of 4 bases from V and 4 bases from J, the junction contained 9 bases not matched to a gene. Germline V gene data show CDR1 as GTSNPN and CDR2 as SVGIG (reference sequence). This CDR3 is CAWTGTAFGYGYTF. CDR3 bases: TGTGCCTGGACCGGGACAGCTTTTGGCTATGGCTACACCTTC.

This chain connects TRBV7-8 to TRBJ1-1; tentative D call: TRBD1 (5 bases). From germline, CDR1 is SGHVS and CDR2 FQNEAQ. CDR3 size: 13 residues. The ends were cut back, 6 bases at V and 1 base at J, with 9 bases in the middle. The CDR3 loop reads CASSLTGNTEAFF. CDR3 DNA sequence: TGTGCCAGCAGTCTCACAGGGAACACTGAAGCTTTCTTT.

V and J are TRBV28 and TRBJ1-2, with D perhaps TRBD1 (5 bases). The germline CDR1 and CDR2 sequences are MDHEN and SYDVKM. Between the trimmed V and J ends, which lost 6 bases and 2 bases, there was a span of 10 bases. The CDR3 length is 13 residues. The CDR3 is CASSTDSNYGYTF. Here the CDR3 DNA reads TGTGCCAGCAGCACAGACAGCAACTATGGCTACACCTTC.

This chain connects TRBV29-1 to TRBJ2-2, with D perhaps TRBD2 (6 bases). This CDR3 has 15 residues. V dropped 1 base and J dropped 1 base, with 10 bases sitting between them. CDR1 SQVTM and CDR2 ANQGSEA come from the germline V gene. The CDR3 sequence: CSVEGKAGNTGELFF. CDR3 bases: TGCAGCGTTGAAGGAAAAGCGGGGAACACCGGGGAGCTGTTTTTT.

This clone was observed a single time. This chain links TRBV18 with TRBJ1-2; the match to TRBD1 covers 9 bases. V gave up 3 bases and J gave up 6 bases; unmatched junction bases: 11. The CDR3 runs 16 residues. The V gene's germline CDR1 is KGHSH and CDR2 LQKENI. This chain's CDR3 is CASSPSRDREDDGYTF. Here the CDR3 DNA reads TGTGCCAGCTCACCTTCTCGGGACAGGGAGGATGATGGCTACACCTTC.

The chain combines TRBV4-3 with TRBJ2-1, with 10 positions matching TRBD1. Trimming at V came to 4 bases and at J to 4 bases, leaving 4 bases not matched to a gene. CDR3 length: 15 amino acids. Germline V lookup: CDR1 LGHNA, CDR2 YSLEER. The CDR3 sequence: CASSLGQGEYNEQFF. The DNA of the CDR3 is TGCGCCAGCAGCCTCGGACAGGGGGAGTACAATGAGCAGTTCTTC.

The chain has TRBV19 and TRBJ1-4; no firm D call. The CDR3 totals 15 residues. V was shortened by 3 bases and J by 0 bases, with 8 bases between the two germline ends. Germline loops: CDR1 LNHDA, CDR2 SQIVND (reference sequence). The DNA for the CDR3 is TGTGCCAGTAGTATTGGCAGAACAACTAATGAAAAACTGTTTTTT. Translation gives CASSIGRTTNEKLFF.

The CDR3 reads CASTNPFGGKTNQPQHF. The CDR3 nucleotides are TGTGCCAGCACCAATCCCTTCGGAGGGAAGACCAATCAGCCCCAGCATTTT. The V gene is TRBV28, the J gene TRBJ1-5; D is uncertain. Trimming took 7 bases from V and 3 from J, leaving 22 bases between them. CDR1 is MDHEN and CDR2 is SYDVKM in the germline V gene. The CDR3 loop spans 17 amino acids.

The V call is TRBV7-2, the J call TRBJ2-3; TRBD1 matches 8 bases. Trimming took 5 bases from V and 6 from J; bases not matched to a gene: 16. Germline V gives CDR1 SGHTA, CDR2 FQGNSA. The CDR3 is 17 amino acids. CDR3 nucleotides: TGTGCCAGCAGCCCTAACAGGGGGGTTTGGGGTGCGGATACGCAGTATTTT. It yields the protein CASSPNRGVWGADTQYF. The entire variable domain, with the rest obtained from reference TRBV7-2 and TRBJ2-3, is as follows: GAGVSQSPSNKVTEKGKDVELRCDPISGHTALYWYRQSLGQGLEFLIYFQGNSAPDKSGLPSDRFSAERTGGSVSTLTIQRTQQEDSAVYLCASSPNRGVWGADTQYFGPGTRLTVL.

The table lists this clone with a few counts. The rearrangement links TRBV10-3 to TRBJ1-1; no clear D. The germline V gene encodes CDR1 ENHRY and CDR2 SYGVKD. The V and J ends lost 7 bases and 2 bases respectively, with 11 bases between them. The CDR3 is made up of 13 amino acids. The CDR3 region is CAITQAINTEAFF. CDR3 coding DNA: TGTGCCATCACCCAAGCCATTAACACTGAAGCTTTCTTT.

The chain has TRBV10-3 and TRBJ2-7, with 8 bases identical to TRBD1. This CDR3 contains 14 residues. Germline loops: CDR1 ENHRY, CDR2 SYGVKD. V gave up 8 bases and J gave up 3 bases; unmatched junction bases: 9. CDR3 sequence (DNA): TGTGCCATCCAAAGCGGACAGGGAAACTACGAGCAGTACTTC. It yields the protein CAIQSGQGNYEQYF.

This chain links TRBV4-3 with TRBJ1-6; TRBD1 might be the D (6 bases). Between the trimmed V and J ends, which lost 0 bases and 10 bases, there was a span of 16 bases. The germline V gene encodes CDR1 LGHNA and CDR2 YSLEER. This CDR3 contains 16 residues. The CDR3 DNA reads as TGCGCCAGCAGCCAAGATTGGGGGCAGAAACGGTCACCCCTCCACTTT. Its protein product is CASSQDWGQKRSPLHF.

The chain has TRBV7-2 and TRBJ2-3, with a possible D match to TRBD1 (6 bases). The CDR3 contains 16 residues. Trimming left V 7 bases short and J 6 bases short, with 23 bases between. Germline lookup yields CDR1 SGHTA and CDR2 FQGNSA. The CDR3 DNA is TGTGCCAGCACCAAATTGGGCAGGGGATATGCCGATACGCAGTATTTT. This codes for CASTKLGRGYADTQYF.